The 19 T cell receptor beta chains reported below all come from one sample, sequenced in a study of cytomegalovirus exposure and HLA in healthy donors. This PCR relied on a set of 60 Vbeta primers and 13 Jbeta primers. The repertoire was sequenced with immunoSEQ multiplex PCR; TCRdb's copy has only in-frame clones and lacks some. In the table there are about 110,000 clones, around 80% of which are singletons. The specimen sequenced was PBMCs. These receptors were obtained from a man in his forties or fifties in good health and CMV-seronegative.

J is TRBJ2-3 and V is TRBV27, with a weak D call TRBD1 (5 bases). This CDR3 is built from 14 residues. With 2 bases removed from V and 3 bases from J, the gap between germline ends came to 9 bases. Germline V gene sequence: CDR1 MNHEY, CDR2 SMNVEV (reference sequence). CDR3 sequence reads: CASSLRGGTDTQYF. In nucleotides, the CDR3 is TGTGCCAGCAGTTTAAGGGGTGGTACAGATACGCAGTATTTT.

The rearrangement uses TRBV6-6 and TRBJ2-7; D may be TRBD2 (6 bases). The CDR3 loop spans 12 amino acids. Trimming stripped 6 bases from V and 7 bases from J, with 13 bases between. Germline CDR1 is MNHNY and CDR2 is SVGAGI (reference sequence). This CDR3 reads CASSRRGWEQYF. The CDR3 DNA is TGTGCCAGCAGCCGCCGGGGGTGGGAGCAGTACTTC.

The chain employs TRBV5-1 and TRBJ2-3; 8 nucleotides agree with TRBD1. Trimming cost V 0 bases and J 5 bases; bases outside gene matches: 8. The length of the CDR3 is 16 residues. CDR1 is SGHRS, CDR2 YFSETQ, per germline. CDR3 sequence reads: CASSLESRTGIDTQYF. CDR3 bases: TGCGCCAGCAGCTTGGAATCTAGGACAGGGATAGATACGCAGTATTTT.

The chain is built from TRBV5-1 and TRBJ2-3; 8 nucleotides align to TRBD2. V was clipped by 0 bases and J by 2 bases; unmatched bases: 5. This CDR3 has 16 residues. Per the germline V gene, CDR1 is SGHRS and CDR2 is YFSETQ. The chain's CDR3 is CASSLAGGRNTDTQYF. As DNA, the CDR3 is TGCGCCAGCAGCTTGGCCGGCGGGAGGAACACAGATACGCAGTATTTT. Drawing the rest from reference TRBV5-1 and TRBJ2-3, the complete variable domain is KAGVTQTPRYLIKTRGQQVTLSCSPISGHRSVSWYQQTPGQGLQFLFEYFSETQRNKGNFPGRFSGRQFSNSRSEMNVSTLELGDSALYLCASSLAGGRNTDTQYFGPGTRLTVL.

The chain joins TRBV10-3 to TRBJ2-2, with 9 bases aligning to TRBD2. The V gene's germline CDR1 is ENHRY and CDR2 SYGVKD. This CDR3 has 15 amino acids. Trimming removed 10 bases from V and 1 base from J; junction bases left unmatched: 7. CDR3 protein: CATAETSGNTGELFF. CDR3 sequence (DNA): TGTGCCACGGCCGAGACTAGCGGGAACACCGGGGAGCTGTTTTTT.

CDR3: CASRLAGGTFEQFF. In DNA form, the CDR3 reads TGTGCCAGCCGACTAGCGGGGGGTACCTTCGAGCAGTTCTTC. The chain combines TRBV11-2 with TRBJ2-1; 13 bases agree with TRBD2. V shed 8 bases, J shed 10 bases, and the junction held 8 bases outside the gene matches. Germline-derived CDR1 and CDR2 are SGHAT and FQNNGV. The CDR3 has 14 amino acids.

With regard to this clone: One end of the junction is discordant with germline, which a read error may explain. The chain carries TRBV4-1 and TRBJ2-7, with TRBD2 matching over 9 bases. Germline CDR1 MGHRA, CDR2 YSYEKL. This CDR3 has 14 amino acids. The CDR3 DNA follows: TGCGCCAGCAGCCAAGTTACCCAGGAGATGGGACTAGCCTTC. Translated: CASSQVTQEMGLAF.

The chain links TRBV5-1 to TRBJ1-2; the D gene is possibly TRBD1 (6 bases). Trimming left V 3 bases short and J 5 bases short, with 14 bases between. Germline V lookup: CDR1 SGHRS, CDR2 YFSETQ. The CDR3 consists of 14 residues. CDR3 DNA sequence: TGCGCCAGCAGCTGGACAGACCCTCGGTATGGCTACACCTTC. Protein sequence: CASSWTDPRYGYTF.

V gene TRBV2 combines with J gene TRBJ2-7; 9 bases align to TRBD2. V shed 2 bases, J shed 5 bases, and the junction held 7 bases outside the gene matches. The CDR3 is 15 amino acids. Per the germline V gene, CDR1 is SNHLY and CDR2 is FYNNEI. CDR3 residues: CASSERLAGRNEQYF. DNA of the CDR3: TGTGCCAGCAGTGAACGGCTAGCGGGGAGGAACGAGCAGTACTTC.

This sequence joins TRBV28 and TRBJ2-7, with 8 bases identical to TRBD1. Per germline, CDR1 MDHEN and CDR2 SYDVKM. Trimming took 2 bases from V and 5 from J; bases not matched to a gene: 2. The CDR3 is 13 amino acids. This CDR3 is CASSLQGAHEQYF. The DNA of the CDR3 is TGTGCCAGCAGTTTACAGGGGGCCCACGAGCAGTACTTC.

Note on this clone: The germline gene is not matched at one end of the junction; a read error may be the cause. The CDR3 coding sequence is TGTGCCAGCAGCTTCGGTCGGGCGGGCGAGGTCTTC. Residues: CASSFGRAGEVF. J is TRBJ2-7 and V is TRBV7-9, with D possibly matching TRBD2 (5 bases). The CDR3 has 12 amino acids. CDR1 SEHNR and CDR2 FQNEAQ come from the germline V gene (reference sequence).

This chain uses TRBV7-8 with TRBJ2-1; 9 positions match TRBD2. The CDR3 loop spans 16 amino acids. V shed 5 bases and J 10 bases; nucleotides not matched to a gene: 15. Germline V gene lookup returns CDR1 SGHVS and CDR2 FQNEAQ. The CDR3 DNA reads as TGTGCCAGCAGCCCCTCCGGGACTAGCAGCTTAGGAGAGCAGTTCTTC. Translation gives CASSPSGTSSLGEQFF.

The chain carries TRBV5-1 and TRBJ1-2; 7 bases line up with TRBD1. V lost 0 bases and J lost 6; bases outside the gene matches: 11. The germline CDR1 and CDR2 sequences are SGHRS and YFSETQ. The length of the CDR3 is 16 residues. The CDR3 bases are TGCGCCAGCAGCTTGGGGTTGACAGGGTCGAGGGATGGCTACACCTTC. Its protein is CASSLGLTGSRDGYTF.

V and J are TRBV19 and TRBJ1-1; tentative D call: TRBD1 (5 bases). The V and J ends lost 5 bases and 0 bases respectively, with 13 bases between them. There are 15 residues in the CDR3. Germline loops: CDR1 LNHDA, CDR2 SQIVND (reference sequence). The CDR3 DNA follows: TGTGCCAGTAGTGTTTCGGGGGGTCTGAACACTGAAGCTTTCTTT. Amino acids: CASSVSGGLNTEAFF.

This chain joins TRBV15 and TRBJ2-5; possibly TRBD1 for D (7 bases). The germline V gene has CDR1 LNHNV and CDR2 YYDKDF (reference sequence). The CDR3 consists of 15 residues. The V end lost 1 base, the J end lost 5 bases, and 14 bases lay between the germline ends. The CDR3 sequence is CATSRGQGGLETQYF. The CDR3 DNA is TGTGCCACCAGCAGAGGACAGGGAGGTTTGGAGACCCAGTACTTC. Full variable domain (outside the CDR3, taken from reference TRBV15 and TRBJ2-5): DAMVIQNPRYQVTQFGKPVTLSCSQTLNHNVMYWYQQKSSQAPKLLFHYYDKDFNNEADTPDNFQSRRPNTSFCFLDIRSPGLGDTAMYLCATSRGQGGLETQYFGPGTRLLVL.

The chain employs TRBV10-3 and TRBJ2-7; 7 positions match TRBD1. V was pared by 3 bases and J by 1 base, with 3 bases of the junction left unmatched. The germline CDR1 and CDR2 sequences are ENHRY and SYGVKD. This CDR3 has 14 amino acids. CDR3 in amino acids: CAISDLGQSYEQYF. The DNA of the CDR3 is TGTGCCATCAGTGACCTGGGACAGTCCTACGAGCAGTACTTC.

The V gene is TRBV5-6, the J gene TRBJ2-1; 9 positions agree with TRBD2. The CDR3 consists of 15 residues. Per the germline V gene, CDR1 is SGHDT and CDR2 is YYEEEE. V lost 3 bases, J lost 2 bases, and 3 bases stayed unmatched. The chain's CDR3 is CASSSGLAPYNEQFF. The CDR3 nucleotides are TGTGCCAGCAGCTCGGGACTAGCACCCTACAATGAGCAGTTCTTC.

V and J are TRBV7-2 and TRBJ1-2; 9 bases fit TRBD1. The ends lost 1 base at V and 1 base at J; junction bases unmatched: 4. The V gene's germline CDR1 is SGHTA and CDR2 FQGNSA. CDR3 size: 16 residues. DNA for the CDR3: TGTGCCAGCAGCTTAGGGGGGACAGGGTATAACTATGGCTACACCTTC. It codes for CASSLGGTGYNYGYTF.

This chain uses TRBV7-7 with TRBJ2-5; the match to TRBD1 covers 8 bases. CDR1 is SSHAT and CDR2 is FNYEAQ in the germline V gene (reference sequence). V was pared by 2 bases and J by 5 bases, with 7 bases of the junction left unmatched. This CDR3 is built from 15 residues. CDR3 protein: CASSLRQGRTETQYF. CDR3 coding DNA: TGTGCCAGCAGCTTAAGACAGGGGCGGACGGAGACCCAGTACTTC. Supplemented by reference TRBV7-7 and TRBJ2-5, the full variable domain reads GAGVSQSPRYKVTKRGQDVTLRCDPISSHATLYWYQQALGQGPEFLTYFNYEAQPDKSGLPSDRFSAERPEGSISTLTIQRTEQRDSAMYRCASSLRQGRTETQYFGPGTRLLVL.